The clone carrying this T cell receptor beta chain appeared a single time. Its specificity is unknown. Germline CDR1 MNHNS, CDR2 SASEGT. This CDR3 contains 17 residues. Deletions cut 2 bases from V and 12 bases from J, with 23 bases between. The data stem from a study of cytomegalovirus exposure and HLA in healthy donors. The PCR was carried out with 60 Vbeta primers and 13 Jbeta primers. The repertoire was sequenced with immunoSEQ multiplex PCR; TCRdb's copy has only in-frame clones and lacks some. Of approximately 110,000 clones listed, around 78% are singletons. Study observations and caveats: It was confirmed in vitro that a few of the CMV-associated chains were specific for CMV antigens.

This clonotype was sampled from a man aged 35-49 years in good health and CMV-seronegative. Sequencing was done on a sample of PBMCs. The J gene is TRBJ1-6, the V gene TRBV6-1, with D unclear. CDR3 bases: TGTGCCAGCAGTGAATTAGGGAGGTTTTTGAATCGAATACCCCTCCACTTT. Its translation: CASSELGRFLNRIPLHF.